The sequence of this TCR beta chain was determined in a study of early T cells in non-severe SARS-CoV-2 infection. Study overall: Chains were not paired, and sequencing was done on bulk RNA from unsorted whole blood. Regarding the study as a whole: Sequences matched to VDJdb favored anti-spike CD8 responses, while private and CD4 specificities were missed.

Individual cDNA molecules received unique molecular identifiers. MiXCR, run by TCRdb on the 5' RACE reads, gives a single entry per CDR3 protein. This table holds about 26,000 distinct CDR3 sequences, 4.5% to 6% found once. The V gene's germline CDR1 is SGHVS and CDR2 FNYEAQ. This CDR3 region has 14 residues. The ends were cut back, 1 base at V and 4 bases at J, with 10 bases in the middle. This clonotype was found many times. Its antigen is as yet unknown. The V call is TRBV7-6, the J call TRBJ1-2, with D perhaps TRBD1 (5 bases). This TCR was recovered from an adult who was a healthcare worker with PCR-confirmed SARS-CoV-2 infection or an uninfected control (not recorded which). Sequenced input: whole blood. CDR3 bases: TGTGCCAGCAGCTTAGGCAGGGTTGGCTATGGCTACACCTTC. Translating it yields CASSLGRVGYGYTF.